These 13 T cell receptor beta chains share one sample of origin, sequenced in a study of blood T cells in healthy people across ages. Through a sample-barcoded 5' primer and a J-beta primer mix, a second PCR was run for about 6 to 11 cycles. Each CDR3 protein is one row after TCRdb ran MiXCR on the 5' RACE reads. There are 780,000 or so distinct CDR3 sequences in the sample; less than 70% occur only once, and about 38% lies in the top ten. Material: blood. The origin of the receptors is a man older than 75 in good health.

V is TRBV20-1 and J is TRBJ2-7; 9 positions agree with TRBD2. Germline CDR1 reads DFQATT; CDR2 reads SNEGSKA (reference sequence). With 5 bases clipped from V and 3 bases from J, the junction kept 8 bases outside the gene matches. This CDR3 has 14 amino acids. CDR3 sequence: CSAGRGSGSYEQYF. CDR3 sequence (DNA): TGCAGTGCTGGCCGGGGTAGCGGGAGCTACGAGCAGTACTTC.

CDR3 bases: TGTGCCAGCAGTTTAAGCGGGACAGGGGGTTCCTACAATGAGCAGTTCTTC. Residues: CASSLSGTGGSYNEQFF. The genes are TRBV12-3 or TRBV12-4 and TRBJ2-1, with TRBD1 identical over 11 bases. This CDR3 is 17 amino acids long. V lost 2 bases to trimming and J lost 1 base; unmatched junction nucleotides: 4.

The chain carries TRBV20-1 and TRBJ1-5; D is undetermined. Deletions cut 5 bases from V and 9 bases from J, with 14 bases between. This CDR3 comprises 12 residues. From germline, CDR1 is DFQATT and CDR2 SNEGSKA (reference sequence). The CDR3 loop is CSAGRAAGPQHF. For the CDR3, the DNA is TGCAGTGCTGGACGGGCCGCCGGGCCCCAGCATTTT.

For the CDR3, the DNA is TGCGCCAGCAGCTTGGCCGGGGGGCTCCGGGCCAACGTCCTGACTTTC. Translation: CASSLAGGLRANVLTF. The gene calls are TRBV5-1 and TRBJ2-6; a weak D match, TRBD2 (7 bases). Trimming removed 0 bases from V and 5 bases from J, with 12 bases in between. Germline V gives CDR1 SGHRS, CDR2 YFSETQ. The CDR3 totals 16 residues.

This chain's CDR3 is CASSQVDGFEQYF. CDR3 nucleotides: TGTGCCAGCAGCCAAGTGGACGGGTTCGAGCAGTACTTC. The chain is built from TRBV3-1 and TRBJ2-7; D is uncertain. Between the trimmed V and J ends, which lost 1 base and 6 bases, there was a span of 10 bases. Germline V lookup: CDR1 LGHDT, CDR2 YNNKEL (reference sequence). This CDR3 spans 13 amino acids.

This clonotype was found once. The genes are TRBV5-4 and TRBJ2-5; 8 bases agree with TRBD2. Germline CDR1 is SGHNT and CDR2 is YYREEE (reference sequence). The CDR3 extends over 13 amino acids. The junction had 13 bases not matched to a gene; V was cut back by 7 bases and J by 11 bases. The CDR3 DNA reads TGTGCCAGCTTAGGCGGGAGGTTCAATGAGCAGTACTTC. Translating it yields CASLGGRFNEQYF.

This clonotype has only a few counts. The rearrangement uses TRBV7-3 and TRBJ2-3, with 11 nucleotides matching TRBD2. The germline V gene encodes CDR1 SGHTA and CDR2 FQGTGA. The CDR3 runs to 16 residues. V was pared by 5 bases and J by 9 bases, with 13 bases of the junction left unmatched. CDR3 in amino acids: CASSAQLAGEKGTQYF. The CDR3 DNA follows: TGTGCCAGCAGCGCTCAACTAGCGGGAGAAAAAGGCACGCAGTATTTT.

V gene TRBV2 combines with J gene TRBJ1-2; the D is unclear. Trimming left V 4 bases short and J 8 bases short, with 17 bases between. The germline CDR1 and CDR2 sequences are SNHLY and FYNNEI. The CDR3 runs 14 residues. CDR3 sequence: CASSAPDTNRGYTF. As DNA, the CDR3 is TGTGCCAGCAGTGCCCCGGATACTAATCGGGGCTACACCTTC.

This CDR3 is CASSEARDLPYNEQFF. In DNA form, the CDR3 reads TGTGCCAGCAGTGAAGCCCGGGACCTCCCCTACAATGAGCAGTTCTTC. This rearrangement joins TRBV6-1 to TRBJ2-1, with D perhaps assigned TRBD1 or TRBD2 (5 bases each). Trimming took 0 bases from V and 2 from J, leaving 11 bases between them. Germline V CDR1 and CDR2: MNHNS, SASEGT. The CDR3 length is 16 residues.

This rearrangement joins TRBV4-1 to TRBJ2-7; no definite D call. This CDR3 region has 18 residues. CDR1 and CDR2 from the germline V gene are MGHRA and YSYEKL. The V gene lost 1 base and the J gene lost 0 bases, with 19 bases spanning the gap. The CDR3 bases are TGCGCCAGCAGCCAAGGCTTACTCAAGCGCGGCCCCTCCTACGAGCAGTACTTC. Amino acids: CASSQGLLKRGPSYEQYF.

This clonotype was picked up a small number of times. The J gene is TRBJ2-4, the V gene TRBV15; D gene uncertain. The end of the DNA is better explained by TRBJ2-7, so the J call may be wrong. Germline V gene lookup returns CDR1 LNHNV and CDR2 YYDKDF (reference sequence). This CDR3 is built from 13 residues. The CDR3 reads CATSIPDGYEQYF. DNA of the CDR3: TGTGCCACCAGCATCCCGGACGGCTACGAGCAGTACTTC.

The chain is built from TRBV6-1 and TRBJ1-1, with D unresolved. This CDR3 has 12 residues. Germline lookup yields CDR1 MNHNS and CDR2 SASEGT. Trimming shortened V by 6 bases and J by 1 base, and 6 bases separated the two germline ends. Written as DNA, the CDR3 is TGTGCCAGCAGGCAGGCGAACACTGAAGCTTTCTTT. Translation: CASRQANTEAFF.

This sequence joins TRBV27 and TRBJ1-2; D may be TRBD1 (6 bases). This CDR3 spans 13 amino acids. Germline V CDR1 and CDR2: MNHEY, SMNVEV (reference sequence). Trimming removed 4 bases at V and 2 bases at J, with 8 bases between. DNA for the CDR3: TGTGCCAGCAGTTACCAGGGGAACTATGGCTACACCTTC. Protein sequence: CASSYQGNYGYTF.